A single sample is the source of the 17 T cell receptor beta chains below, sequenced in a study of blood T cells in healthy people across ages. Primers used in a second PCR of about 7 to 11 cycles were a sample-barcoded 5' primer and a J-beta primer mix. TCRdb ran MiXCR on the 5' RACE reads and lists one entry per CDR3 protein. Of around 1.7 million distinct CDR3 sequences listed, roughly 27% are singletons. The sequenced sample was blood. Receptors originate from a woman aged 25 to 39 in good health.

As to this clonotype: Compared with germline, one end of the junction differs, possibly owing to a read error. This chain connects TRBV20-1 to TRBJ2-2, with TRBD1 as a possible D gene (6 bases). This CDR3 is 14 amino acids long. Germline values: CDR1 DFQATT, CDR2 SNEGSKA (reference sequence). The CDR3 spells CSARRQGNTGERFF. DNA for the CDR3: TGCAGTGCTAGACGCCAGGGGAACACCGGGGAGCGGTTTTTT.

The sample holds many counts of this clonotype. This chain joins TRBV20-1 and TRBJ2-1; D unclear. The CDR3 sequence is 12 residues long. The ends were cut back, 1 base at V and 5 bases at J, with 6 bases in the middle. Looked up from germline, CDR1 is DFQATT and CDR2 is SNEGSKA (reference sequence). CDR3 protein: CSARVLNNEQFF. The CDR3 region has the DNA TGCAGTGCTAGAGTACTAAACAATGAGCAGTTCTTC.

The CDR3 sequence is CASSKGGGDTQYF. The CDR3 DNA is TGTGCCAGCAGCAAAGGGGGGGGAGATACGCAGTATTTT. J is TRBJ2-3 and V is TRBV7-9, with D perhaps matching TRBD2 (7 bases). The CDR3 is made up of 13 amino acids. V lost 5 bases and J lost 5, with 11 bases in between. Germline V gene lookup returns CDR1 SEHNR and CDR2 FQNEAQ (reference sequence).

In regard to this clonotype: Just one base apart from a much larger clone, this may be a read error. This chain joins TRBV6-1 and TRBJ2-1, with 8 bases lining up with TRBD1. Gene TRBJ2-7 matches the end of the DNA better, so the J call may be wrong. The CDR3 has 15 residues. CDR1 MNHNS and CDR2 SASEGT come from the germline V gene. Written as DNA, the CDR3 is TGTGCCAGCAGTCCAGGACAGGGTCGCTACAATGAGCAGTACTTC. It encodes CASSPGQGRYNEQYF.

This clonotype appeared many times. CDR3 amino acids: CASSLTSGVNEQFF. For the CDR3, the DNA is TGCGCCAGCAGCTTGACTAGCGGGGTCAATGAGCAGTTCTTC. The rearrangement uses TRBV5-1 and TRBJ2-1; 10 bases fit TRBD2. The germline V gene has CDR1 SGHRS and CDR2 YFSETQ. V lost 1 base to trimming and J lost 6 bases; unmatched junction nucleotides: 1. The CDR3 is 14 amino acids.

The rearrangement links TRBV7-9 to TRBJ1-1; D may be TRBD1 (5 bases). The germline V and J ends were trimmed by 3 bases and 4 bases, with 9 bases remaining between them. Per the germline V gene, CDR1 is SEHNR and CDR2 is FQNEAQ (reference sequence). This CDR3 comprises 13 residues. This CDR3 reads CASSFRALTEAFF. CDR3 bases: TGTGCCAGCAGCTTCAGGGCCCTCACTGAAGCTTTCTTT.

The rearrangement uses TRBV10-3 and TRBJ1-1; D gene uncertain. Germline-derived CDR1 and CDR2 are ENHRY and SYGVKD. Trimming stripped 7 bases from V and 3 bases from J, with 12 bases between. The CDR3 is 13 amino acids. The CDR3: CAIMEGWDTEAFF. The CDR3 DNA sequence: TGTGCCATCATGGAGGGTTGGGACACTGAAGCTTTCTTT.

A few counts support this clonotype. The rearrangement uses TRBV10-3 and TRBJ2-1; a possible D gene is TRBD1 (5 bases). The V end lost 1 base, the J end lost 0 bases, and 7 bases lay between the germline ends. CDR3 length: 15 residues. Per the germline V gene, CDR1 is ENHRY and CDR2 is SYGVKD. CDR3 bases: TGTGCCATCAGTGAGTTTCAGGGCTCCTACAATGAGCAGTTCTTC. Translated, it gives CAISEFQGSYNEQFF.

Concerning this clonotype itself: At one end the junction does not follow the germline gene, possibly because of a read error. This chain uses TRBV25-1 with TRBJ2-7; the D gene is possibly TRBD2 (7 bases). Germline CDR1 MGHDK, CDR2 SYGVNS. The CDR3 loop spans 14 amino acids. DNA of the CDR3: TGTGTCAGCAGTGAATTAGGGGGGGCAACCGAGCAGTACTTC. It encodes CVSSELGGATEQYF.

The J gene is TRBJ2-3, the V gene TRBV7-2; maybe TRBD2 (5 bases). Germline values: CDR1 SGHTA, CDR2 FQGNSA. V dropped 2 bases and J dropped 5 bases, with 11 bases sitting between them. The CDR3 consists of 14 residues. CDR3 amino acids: CASSLNGMGDTQYF. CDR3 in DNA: TGTGCCAGCAGCTTAAACGGGATGGGAGATACGCAGTATTTT.

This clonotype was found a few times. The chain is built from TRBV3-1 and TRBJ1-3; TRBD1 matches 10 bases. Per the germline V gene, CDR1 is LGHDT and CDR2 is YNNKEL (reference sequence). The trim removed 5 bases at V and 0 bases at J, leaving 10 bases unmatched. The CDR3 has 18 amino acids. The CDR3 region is CASSKRTGGAASGNTIYF. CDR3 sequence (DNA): TGTGCCAGCAGCAAACGGACAGGGGGTGCCGCCTCTGGAAACACCATATATTTT.

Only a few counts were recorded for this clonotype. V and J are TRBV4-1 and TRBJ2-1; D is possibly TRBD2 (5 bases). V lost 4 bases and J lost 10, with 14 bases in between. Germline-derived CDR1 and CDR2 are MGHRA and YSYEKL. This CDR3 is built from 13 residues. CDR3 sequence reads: CASSPRVLAEQFF. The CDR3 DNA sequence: TGCGCCAGCAGCCCGAGGGTCCTAGCCGAGCAGTTCTTC.

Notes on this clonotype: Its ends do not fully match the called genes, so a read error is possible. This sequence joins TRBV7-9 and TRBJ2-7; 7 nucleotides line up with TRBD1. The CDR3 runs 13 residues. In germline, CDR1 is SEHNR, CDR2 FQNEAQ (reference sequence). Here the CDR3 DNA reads TGTACCAGCAGTTTCGGACAGGTCTACGAGCAGTACTTC. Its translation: CTSSFGQVYEQYF.

CDR3 region: CAWSSGRRYEQYF. DNA for the CDR3: TGTGCCTGGAGTTCGGGACGGCGCTACGAGCAGTACTTC. The V call is TRBV30, the J call TRBJ2-7, with D perhaps assigned TRBD1 or TRBD2 (5 bases each). Germline loops: CDR1 GTSNPN, CDR2 SVGIG (reference sequence). Trimming stripped 2 bases from V and 3 bases from J, with 11 bases between. This CDR3 comprises 13 residues.

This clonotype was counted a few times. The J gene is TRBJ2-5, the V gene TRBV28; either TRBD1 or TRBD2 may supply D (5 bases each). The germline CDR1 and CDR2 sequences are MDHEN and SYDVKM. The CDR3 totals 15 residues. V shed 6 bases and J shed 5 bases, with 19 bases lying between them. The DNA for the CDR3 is TGTGCCAGCAGCCCGAGAGGGGATCCCCGGGAGACCCAGTACTTC. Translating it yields CASSPRGDPRETQYF.

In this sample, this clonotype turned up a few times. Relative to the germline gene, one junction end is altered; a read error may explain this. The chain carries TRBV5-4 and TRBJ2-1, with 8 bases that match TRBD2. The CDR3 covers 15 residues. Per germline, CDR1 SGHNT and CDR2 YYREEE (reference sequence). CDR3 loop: CVSSSFGGAGNEQFF. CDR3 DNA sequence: TGTGTCAGCAGCTCGTTCGGGGGGGCTGGGAATGAGCAGTTCTTC.

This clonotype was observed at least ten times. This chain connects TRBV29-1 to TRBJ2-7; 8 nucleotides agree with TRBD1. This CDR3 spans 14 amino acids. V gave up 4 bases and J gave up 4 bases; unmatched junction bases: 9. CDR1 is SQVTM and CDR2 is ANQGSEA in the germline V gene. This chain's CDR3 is CSVARYDRGYEQYF. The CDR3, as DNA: TGCAGCGTTGCCCGATATGACAGGGGTTACGAGCAGTACTTC.